This is a list of T cell receptor beta chains from one sample in a study of T cell clonotyping in hematopoietic cell transplantation. Here immunoSEQ multiplex PCR was the method, and the copy in TCRdb shows in-frame clones only, minus some. The sample gives approximately 8,000 clones, 66% of which show up once; 22% is in the top ten. This specimen consisted of peripheral blood mononuclear cells, obtained 100 days after allogeneic stem cell transplant. These receptors all come from a male patient in his sixties who had an allogeneic stem cell transplant from an unrelated donor, so the T cells may come from the graft donor. Some clones in this sample may be carry-over from other donors' samples. Each CDR3 is given with its conserved first and last residue. The D gene is left open where the match is weak. Where a row states a size, it is once, few, many or the class of an expanded clone; other rows omit it.

D: -; V: TRBV7-9; size: -; J: TRBJ2-6; CDR3: CASSSLGSGANVLTF; DNA: TGTGCCAGCAGCTCGTTAGGCTCTGGGGCCAACGTCCTGACTTTC
D: -; V: TRBV9; size: -; J: TRBJ1-2; CDR3: CASSGAAGNYGYTF; DNA: TGTGCCAGCAGCGGGGCAGCGGGCAACTATGGCTACACCTTC
D: -; V: TRBV6-5; size: medium-sized; J: TRBJ1-1; CDR3: CASSYSGRNTEAFF; DNA: TGTGCCAGCAGTTACTCGGGAAGGAACACTGAAGCTTTCTTT
D: -; V: TRBV5-1; size: few; J: TRBJ1-2; CDR3: CASSFERGANYGYTF; DNA: TGCGCCAGCAGCTTTGAAAGGGGAGCTAACTATGGCTACACCTTC
D: TRBD1; V: TRBV6-5; size: -; J: TRBJ2-7; CDR3: CASRNPGQASYEQYF; DNA: TGTGCCAGCAGAAACCCTGGACAGGCCTCCTACGAGCAGTACTTC
D: TRBD2; V: TRBV7-3; size: once; J: TRBJ2-1; CDR3: CASSLTAGGVNNEQFF; DNA: TGTGCCAGCAGCTTAACCGCGGGGGGAGTAAACAATGAGCAGTTCTTC
D: -; V: TRBV10-3; size: few; J: TRBJ2-3; CDR3: CAISERPPESFDGTDTQYF; DNA: TGTGCCATCAGTGAACGGCCTCCGGAGTCCTTTGACGGTACAGATACGCAGTATTTT
D: -; V: TRBV7-6; size: few; J: TRBJ2-1; CDR3: CASSLELVAYNEQFF; DNA: TGTGCCAGCAGCTTAGAACTAGTGGCCTACAATGAGCAGTTCTTC
D: -; V: TRBV7-7; size: large; J: TRBJ2-2; CDR3: CASSRPTGELFF; DNA: TGTGCTAGCAGCCGCCCCACCGGGGAGCTGTTTTTT
D: -; V: TRBV7-2; size: once; J: TRBJ2-7; CDR3: CASSLDKFAYEQYF; DNA: TGTGCCAGCAGCTTGGACAAGTTCGCCTACGAGCAGTACTTC
D: TRBD2; V: TRBV4-2; size: -; J: TRBJ2-5; CDR3: CASSQDSGTSGRETQYF; DNA: TGTGCCAGCAGCCAAGACTCCGGGACTAGCGGACGAGAGACCCAGTACTTC
D: TRBD1; V: TRBV4-1; size: -; J: TRBJ2-2; CDR3: CASSPGTGDLTGELFF; DNA: TGCGCCAGCTCCCCCGGGACAGGGGATCTCACCGGGGAGCTGTTTTTT
D: -; V: TRBV7-9; size: few; J: TRBJ2-2; CDR3: CASSLNPNTGELFF; DNA: TGTGCCAGCAGCTTAAACCCCAACACCGGGGAGCTGTTTTTT
D: -; V: TRBV6-5; size: -; J: TRBJ1-2; CDR3: CASSPQAAGYGYTF; DNA: TGTGCCAGCAGTCCTCAGGCGGCGGGGTATGGCTACACCTTC
D: -; V: TRBV25-1; size: -; J: TRBJ1-3; CDR3: CASSVSGNTIYF; DNA: TGTGCCAGCAGTGTGTCTGGAAACACCATATATTTT
D: -; V: TRBV2; size: large; J: TRBJ1-1; CDR3: CASSEAPGTEAFF; DNA: TGTGCCAGCAGTGAAGCCCCGGGGACTGAAGCTTTCTTT